These 21 T cell receptor beta chains were all obtained from the same sample, sequenced in a study of CD8 T cells in Susac syndrome. RNA totalling roughly 0.5 to 1 ug underwent reverse transcription with random hexamers. TCRdb fed the immunoSEQ multiplex PCR reads into MiXCR, producing one record per CDR3 protein. Here the sample spans more than 75,000 distinct CDR3 sequences, roughly 94% being singletons. Material for sequencing was CD8+ T cells from PBMCs. These receptors were taken from a human donor in good health.

This clonotype was seen once. The chain employs TRBV19 and TRBJ1-5, with D perhaps matching TRBD1 (6 bases). The CDR3 is 15 residues long. Germline assignment: CDR1 LNHDA and CDR2 SQIVND (reference sequence). Trimming took 5 bases from V and 10 from J, leaving 21 bases between them. CDR3 nucleotides: TGTGCCAGTAGTCCCCGCAGGGACAATAGGCGTCCCCAGCATTTT. It translates to CASSPRRDNRRPQHF.

In this sample, this clonotype turned up once. The V gene is TRBV27, the J gene TRBJ1-1, with D unclear. Trimming took 5 bases from V and 5 from J, leaving 15 bases between them. Germline V lookup: CDR1 MNHEY, CDR2 SMNVEV (reference sequence). This CDR3 has 14 amino acids. The CDR3 DNA sequence: TGTGCCAGCAGTCTCACCTACGGGAGGACTGAAGCTTTCTTT. Translation: CASSLTYGRTEAFF.

V gene TRBV12-3 or TRBV12-4 combines with J gene TRBJ2-3, with D perhaps matching TRBD2 (6 bases). V lost 3 bases to trimming and J lost 6 bases, with 13 bases between them. CDR3 length: 14 amino acids. The DNA for the CDR3 is TGTGCCAGCAGTTTGGAGGGCGTCGAGGATACGCAGTATTTT. Translating it yields CASSLEGVEDTQYF.

This clonotype was observed once. The chain employs TRBV20-1 and TRBJ2-1; 9 positions agree with TRBD2. V dropped 2 bases and J dropped 4; count of bases not matched to a gene: 6. This CDR3 contains 15 residues. Germline CDR1 reads DFQATT; CDR2 reads SNEGSKA (reference sequence). This CDR3 reads CSARPAGGVYNEQFF. The CDR3 DNA reads TGCAGTGCTAGACCAGCGGGGGGAGTGTACAATGAGCAGTTCTTC.

CDR3 protein: CSAIDRGQTGELFF. DNA for the CDR3: TGCAGTGCTATAGACAGGGGGCAAACCGGGGAGCTGTTTTTT. The chain combines TRBV20-1 with TRBJ2-2, with TRBD1 matching over 10 bases. The junction had 4 bases not matched to a gene; V was cut back by 4 bases and J by 5 bases. Germline CDR1 reads DFQATT; CDR2 reads SNEGSKA (reference sequence). The length of the CDR3 is 14 residues.

The CDR3, as DNA: TGTGCCTGGGGTATGAACACTGAAGCTTTCTTT. Translation: CAWGMNTEAFF. The chain uses TRBV30 and TRBJ1-1; D not resolved. The CDR3 consists of 11 residues. Germline lookup yields CDR1 GTSNPN and CDR2 SVGIG (reference sequence). V gave up 5 bases and J gave up 0 bases, with 4 bases separating them.

The count of this clonotype is one. The chain uses TRBV25-1 and TRBJ2-7; 10 nucleotides line up with TRBD1. The V gene end was trimmed by 4 bases and the J gene end by 6 bases; junction bases not matched to a gene: 12. CDR3 length: 16 amino acids. The V gene's germline CDR1 is MGHDK and CDR2 SYGVNS. The CDR3 sequence: CASSVRLGTGASEQYF. The CDR3 nucleotides read TGTGCCAGCAGTGTACGGTTGGGGACAGGGGCATCCGAGCAGTACTTC.

The rearrangement joins TRBV20-1 to TRBJ1-1, with a weak D call TRBD1 (5 bases). The CDR3 covers 15 residues. V lost 0 bases to trimming and J lost 3 bases, with 14 bases between them. The germline V gene has CDR1 DFQATT and CDR2 SNEGSKA (reference sequence). CDR3 sequence reads: CSARDERGVYTEAFF. The DNA for the CDR3 is TGCAGTGCTAGAGATGAAAGGGGTGTATACACTGAAGCTTTCTTT.

For the CDR3, the DNA is TGCGCCAGCAGCTTGGGTGGGCCTAACGGCTACACCTTC. Protein: CASSLGGPNGYTF. The chain joins TRBV5-1 to TRBJ1-2; D unresolved. The V end lost 0 bases, the J end lost 8 bases, and 11 bases lay between the germline ends. Looked up from germline, CDR1 is SGHRS and CDR2 is YFSETQ. This CDR3 region has 13 residues.

The chain couples TRBV2 to TRBJ1-2; tentative D call: TRBD1 (5 bases). This CDR3 has 15 amino acids. Germline V CDR1 and CDR2: SNHLY, FYNNEI. V was clipped by 4 bases and J by 3 bases, with 15 bases between them. CDR3 DNA: TGTGCCAGCAGTGTATTCGCCGGGACGGACTATGGCTACACCTTC. Its translation is CASSVFAGTDYGYTF.

The V call is TRBV27, the J call TRBJ2-7; tentative D call: TRBD1 (6 bases). CDR3 length: 16 residues. CDR1 is MNHEY and CDR2 is SMNVEV in the germline V gene (reference sequence). The V end lost 4 bases, the J end lost 2 bases, and 18 bases lay between the germline ends. This CDR3 is CASSWSGDTLTYEQYV. The CDR3 DNA sequence: TGTGCCAGCAGTTGGTCTGGGGACACCTTGACCTACGAGCAGTACGTC.

This clonotype was found a few times. V gene TRBV19 combines with J gene TRBJ2-7; possible D gene TRBD2, 6 bases. CDR1 and CDR2 from the germline V gene are LNHDA and SQIVND (reference sequence). V was trimmed by 4 bases and J by 2 bases, leaving 6 bases between them. The CDR3 sequence is 12 residues long. DNA for the CDR3: TGTGCCAGTAGTAGCGGGACCTACGAGCAGTACTTC. It codes for CASSSGTYEQYF.

The chain uses TRBV5-1 and TRBJ2-5, with a tentative D call TRBD2 (5 bases). V lost 3 bases and J lost 2, with 8 bases in between. CDR3 length equals 13 residues. The germline V gene encodes CDR1 SGHRS and CDR2 YFSETQ. The CDR3 sequence is CASSWENQETQYF. CDR3 sequence (DNA): TGCGCCAGCAGCTGGGAGAATCAAGAGACCCAGTACTTC.

The chain couples TRBV27 to TRBJ2-5; a weak D match, TRBD1 (7 bases). This CDR3 comprises 14 residues. The germline CDR1 and CDR2 sequences are MNHEY and SMNVEV (reference sequence). V was cut by 3 bases and J by 5 bases, with 13 bases left in between. This chain's CDR3 is CASSFGGGGETQYF. The CDR3 DNA reads as TGTGCCAGCAGTTTTGGAGGGGGCGGTGAGACCCAGTACTTC.

The chain carries TRBV4-1 and TRBJ1-3; no reliable D call. Trimming shortened V by 6 bases and J by 0 bases, and 18 bases separated the two germline ends. The CDR3 runs 17 residues. CDR1 and CDR2 from the germline V gene are MGHRA and YSYEKL. The CDR3 here is CASSPGEAALSGNTIYF. CDR3 nucleotide sequence: TGCGCCAGCAGTCCCGGGGAGGCCGCTCTCTCTGGAAACACCATATATTTT.

The chain employs TRBV27 and TRBJ2-7; D gene ambiguous. Germline V gene lookup returns CDR1 MNHEY and CDR2 SMNVEV (reference sequence). V was pared by 5 bases and J by 3 bases, with 14 bases between. CDR3 length: 14 residues. CDR3 protein: CASSPFLPSYEQYF. In DNA form, the CDR3 reads TGTGCCAGCAGTCCCTTTTTACCCAGCTACGAGCAGTACTTC.

This chain connects TRBV9 to TRBJ2-1; 9 nucleotides agree with TRBD2. Germline CDR1 SGDLS, CDR2 YYNGEE. V gave up 1 base and J gave up 5 bases; unmatched junction bases: 7. CDR3 size: 16 residues. The CDR3 loop is CASSVSGTSRDNEQFF. The DNA of the CDR3 is TGTGCCAGCAGCGTATCGGGGACTAGCAGGGACAATGAGCAGTTCTTC.

CDR3 DNA: TGTGCCAGCAGTCAGCAGGGGGCTCGTGAAAAACTGTTTTTT. Protein: CASSQQGAREKLFF. The chain carries TRBV27 and TRBJ1-4, with TRBD1 matching 8 bases. Unmatched junction bases numbered 6, after V lost 5 bases and J lost 7 bases. This CDR3 comprises 14 residues. CDR1 is MNHEY and CDR2 is SMNVEV in the germline V gene (reference sequence).

This chain links TRBV6-2 or TRBV6-3 with TRBJ2-7, with unresolved D. The germline CDR1 and CDR2 sequences are MNHEY and SVGEGT. The length of the CDR3 is 12 residues. With 10 bases removed from V and 1 base from J, the gap between germline ends came to 11 bases. CDR3 nucleotide sequence: TGTGCCACCGAAGGACGGTCCTACGAGCAGTACGTC. Its protein is CATEGRSYEQYV.

The chain employs TRBV27 and TRBJ2-3, with D perhaps TRBD2 (6 bases). This CDR3 has 16 residues. The germline gives CDR1 MNHEY, CDR2 SMNVEV (reference sequence). Trimming cost V 6 bases and J 5 bases, with 21 bases left between them. CDR3 coding DNA: TGTGCCAGCAGCCTAAGGCGGGGCCCTCGGGGAGATACGCAGTATTTT. Its protein is CASSLRRGPRGDTQYF.

The rearrangement joins TRBV27 to TRBJ1-4; no firm D call. Trimming stripped 1 base from V and 1 base from J, with 7 bases between. Germline assignment: CDR1 MNHEY and CDR2 SMNVEV (reference sequence). The CDR3 is 15 residues long. The CDR3 region has the DNA TGTGCCAGCAGTTTATGGGTGGGAACTAATGAAAAACTGTTTTTT. The encoded protein is CASSLWVGTNEKLFF.